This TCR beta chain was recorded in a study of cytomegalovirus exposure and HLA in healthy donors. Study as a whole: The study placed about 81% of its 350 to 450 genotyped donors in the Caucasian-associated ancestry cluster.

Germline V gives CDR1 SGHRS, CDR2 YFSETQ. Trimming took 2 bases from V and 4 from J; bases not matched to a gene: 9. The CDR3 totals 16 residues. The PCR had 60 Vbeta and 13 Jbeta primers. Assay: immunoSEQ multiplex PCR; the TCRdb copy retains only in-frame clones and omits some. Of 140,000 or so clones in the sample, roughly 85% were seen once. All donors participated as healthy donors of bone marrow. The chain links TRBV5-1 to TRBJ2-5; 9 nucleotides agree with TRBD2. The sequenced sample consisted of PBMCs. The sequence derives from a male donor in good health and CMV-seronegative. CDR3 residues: CASSFGNSGRRETQYF. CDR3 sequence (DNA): TGCGCCAGCAGCTTTGGGAATAGCGGGAGACGAGAGACCCAGTACTTC.